This is a list of T cell receptor beta chains from one sample in a study of identical twins. TCRdb re-analysed the 5' RACE reads in MiXCR, keeping a single row per CDR3 protein. The sample has hundreds of thousands of distinct CDR3 sequences; around 8.1% are singletons. These data also featured in a second study, about yellow fever vaccine responses in identical twins.

Sample: memory (CD45RO+) T cells sorted from blood. These receptors all come from a woman aged 18-29 years in good health. Both conserved end residues are part of each CDR3. D genes are given only for firm matches. Clone size, where shown, is once, few, many, or a class for clones that have expanded.

V gene	J gene	clone size	D gene	CDR3 DNA	CDR3 protein
TRBV24-1	TRBJ2-3	.	TRBD2	TGTGCCACCAGTGATTTTAGCGGGGGCCCAGATACGCAGTATTTT	CATSDFSGGPDTQYF
TRBV6-1	TRBJ1-4	few	TRBD1	TGTGCCAGCAGTGAAGCGTTGACAGGGGGATATAATGAAAAACTGTTTTTT	CASSEALTGGYNEKLFF
TRBV5-1	TRBJ2-5	.	.	TGCGCCAGCAGCCTCACGGCAGGGCAAGAGACCCAGTACTTC	CASSLTAGQETQYF
TRBV10-3	TRBJ2-1	few	TRBD2	TGTGCCATCAGTGAGCCTACTAGCGGGAGGGCGAATGAGCAGTTCTTC	CAISEPTSGRANEQFF
TRBV11-2	TRBJ2-1	.	.	TGTGCCAGCAGCCGCATAGGCTCAGGGAATGCGCTCTTCTACAATGAGCAGTTCTTC	CASSRIGSGNALFYNEQFF
TRBV4-3	TRBJ1-1	.	.	TGCGCCAGCAGCCAAGACCAGGGTCAGGCTGAAGCTTTCTTT	CASSQDQGQAEAFF
TRBV24-1	TRBJ2-1	few	TRBD2	TGTGCCACCAGTGATTTAAAGGGGACTAGCGGGACCGGGGGGAGTGAGCAGTTCTTC	CATSDLKGTSGTGGSEQFF
TRBV6-5	TRBJ1-5	.	.	TGTGCCAGCGGTTTGGATTTCGACAATCAGCCCCAGCATTTT	CASGLDFDNQPQHF
TRBV28	TRBJ2-3	.	.	TGTGCCAGCAGTTTTGCTTCTTTGGACACTAGCACAGATACGCAGTATTTT	CASSFASLDTSTDTQYF
TRBV9	TRBJ2-3	many	.	TGTGCCAGCAGCCCCGAGGGGGGCAGCCACTTGTCGGATACGCAGTATTTT	CASSPEGGSHLSDTQYF
TRBV7-8	TRBJ2-4	.	TRBD2	TGTGCCAGCAGCTCTGACCCGACTAGCCAAACCGAAAACATTCAGTACTTC	CASSSDPTSQTENIQYF
TRBV30	TRBJ2-1	few	TRBD2	TGTGCCTGTCGACTAGCGGTAGAGCCCGAGCAGTTCTTC	CACRLAVEPEQFF
TRBV7-9	TRBJ2-7	many	TRBD2	TGTGCCAGCAGCGAAAAGCGGGAGGGAGCATACGAGCAGTACTTC	CASSEKREGAYEQYF
TRBV20-1	TRBJ2-5	few	.	TGCAGTGCTAGTACACTTAAAGAGACCCAGTACTTC	CSASTLKETQYF
TRBV30	TRBJ2-3	few	.	TGTGCCTGGAGCGCCTTTGGTAAAGGCACAGATACGCAGTATTTT	CAWSAFGKGTDTQYF
TRBV25-1	TRBJ1-2	.	.	TGTGCCAGCAGTGAGGGAGACCGCTATGGCTCCACCTTC	CASSEGDRYGSTF
TRBV20-1	TRBJ2-6	few	.	TGCAGTGCTATGGTCGGGGCTTCTGGGGCCAACGTCCTGACTTTC	CSAMVGASGANVLTF
TRBV13	TRBJ1-3	few	.	TGTGCCAGCAGCGCCTTGGGGCCCTCTGGAAACACCATATATTTT	CASSALGPSGNTIYF
TRBV19	TRBJ2-1	few	.	TGTGCCAGTAGTATGGTCAATGAGCAGTTCTTC	CASSMVNEQFF
TRBV28	TRBJ1-1	few	TRBD1	TGTGCCAGCAGTTTCGGACAGGCCCGAGGTGCTTTCTTT	CASSFGQARGAFF
TRBV12-3/TRBV12-4	TRBJ2-5	many	TRBD1	TGTGCCAGCAGCCTGGGACAGGGGTTTGTAGAGACCCAGTACTTC	CASSLGQGFVETQYF
TRBV15	TRBJ1-1	many	.	TGTGCCACCAGCAGCTCCACAGGGAGGGGGACTGAAGCTTTCTTT	CATSSSTGRGTEAFF
TRBV12-3/TRBV12-4	TRBJ1-5	many	.	TGTGCCAGCAGTTTAAGGGTGGGCGGCAATCAGCCCCAGCATTTT	CASSLRVGGNQPQHF
TRBV9	TRBJ2-1	.	TRBD1	TGTGCCAGCAGCGTAAATCCGGGACAGGGCAGCAATGAGCAGTTCTTC	CASSVNPGQGSNEQFF
TRBV15	TRBJ1-6	few	.	TGTGCCACCAGCAGACCAGATGGGCCAAATTCACCCCTCCACTTT	CATSRPDGPNSPLHF
TRBV3-1	TRBJ1-6	few	.	TGTGCCAGCAGCCAAGATCTGACGGTGAGCTCCTATAATTCACCCCTCCACTTT	CASSQDLTVSSYNSPLHF
TRBV12-3/TRBV12-4	TRBJ2-6	.	.	TGTGCCATCAGTTTAGAGGTTTCTAACTCTGGGGCCAACGTCCTGACTTTC	CAISLEVSNSGANVLTF
TRBV29-1	TRBJ2-4	few	TRBD1	TGCAGCATTACTGGGACAGGGGGCATTCAGTACTTC	CSITGTGGIQYF
TRBV28	TRBJ2-1	.	.	TGTGCCAGCAACGGAGCTGCCATAGCCAATGAGCAGTTCTTC	CASNGAAIANEQFF
TRBV4-2	TRBJ2-7	.	TRBD2	TGTGCCAGCAGCCTAAGCGGGAGCAGAAACGAGCAGTACTTC	CASSLSGSRNEQYF
TRBV19	TRBJ2-7	.	.	TGTGCCAGTAGTACAACAACGAACTACGAGCAGTACTTC	CASSTTTNYEQYF
TRBV13	TRBJ2-7	.	TRBD2	TGTGCCAGCAGCACTAGCGGGAGGATCTACGAGCAGTACTTC	CASSTSGRIYEQYF
TRBV9	TRBJ2-5	.	TRBD1	TGTGCCAGCAGTACAAGTTCAGGGGGCCGGTATGAGACCCAGTACTTC	CASSTSSGGRYETQYF
TRBV20-1	TRBJ1-5	few	.	TGCAGTGCTAGCCCTGGAGGGGGAATTCAGCCCCAGCATTTT	CSASPGGGIQPQHF
TRBV10-3	TRBJ1-1	.	.	TGTGCCATCAGTGATGAGAGGAAGAACACTGAAGCTTTCTTT	CAISDERKNTEAFF